These 16 T cell receptor beta chains were sequenced from one sample in a study of blood T cells in healthy people across ages. A J-beta primer mix and a sample-barcoded 5' primer were used in a second PCR of about 7 to 12 cycles. TCRdb re-analysed the 5' RACE reads in MiXCR, keeping a single row per CDR3 protein. The profile shows 800,000 or so distinct CDR3 sequences, around a quarter of them singletons. This same sample was also part of a study on T cells of mothers and their children.

The sample was blood. The receptors were gathered from a boy aged 10-17 years in good health.

This clonotype was detected only a few times. The chain has TRBV28 and TRBJ2-3; D unclear. This CDR3 region has 12 residues. Trimming took 6 bases from V and 5 from J, leaving 9 bases between them. Germline CDR1 reads MDHEN; CDR2 reads SYDVKM. CDR3 nucleotide sequence: TGTGCCAGCAGCCGAGCCGAAGATACGCAGTATTTT. As protein: CASSRAEDTQYF.

This clonotype turned up a few times. Here the CDR3 reads CATSRDLGAVETQYF. The CDR3 DNA follows: TGTGCCACCAGCAGAGATCTTGGCGCTGTGGAGACCCAGTACTTC. V usage is TRBV15 and J usage is TRBJ2-5; D not resolved. V dropped 0 bases and J dropped 5 bases, with 13 bases sitting between them. This CDR3 contains 15 residues. Germline V CDR1 and CDR2: LNHNV, YYDKDF (reference sequence).

This clonotype showed up just a few times. The CDR3 coding sequence is TGTGCCAGCAGCCGCATCCGAGGGGAGACAGGGGTTCTCTACGAGCAGTACTTC. This sequence encodes CASSRIRGETGVLYEQYF. The chain uses TRBV3-1 and TRBJ2-5, with 8 bases fitting TRBD1. The J call may be wrong; the DNA end is better matched by TRBJ2-7. Germline V gene lookup returns CDR1 LGHDT and CDR2 YNNKEL (reference sequence). This CDR3 is built from 18 residues.

The genes are TRBV5-5 and TRBJ1-2, with D uncertain. CDR3 length: 16 residues. Germline CDR1 is SGHKS and CDR2 is YYEKEE (reference sequence). The ends were cut back, 3 bases at V and 1 base at J, with 16 bases in the middle. The chain's CDR3 is CASSWGGIQNNYGYTF. In nucleotides, the CDR3 is TGTGCCAGCAGCTGGGGTGGCATACAAAATAACTATGGCTACACCTTC.

This clonotype was counted a few times. The chain recombines TRBV20-1 with TRBJ1-4, with D possibly being TRBD1 (6 bases). V was trimmed by 0 bases and J by 4 bases, leaving 9 bases between them. Germline lookup yields CDR1 DFQATT and CDR2 SNEGSKA (reference sequence). The CDR3 extends over 14 amino acids. The CDR3 is CSARDDRFNEKLFF. For the CDR3, the DNA is TGCAGTGCTAGAGATGACAGGTTTAATGAAAAACTGTTTTTT.

The chain couples TRBV6-6 to TRBJ2-5; TRBD1 is a possible D gene (6 bases). The CDR3 consists of 15 residues. V was shortened by 7 bases and J by 1 base, with 16 bases between the two germline ends. Germline assignment: CDR1 MNHNY and CDR2 SVGAGI (reference sequence). The CDR3 reads CASNTQGFAQETQYF. The CDR3 DNA is TGTGCCAGCAACACCCAGGGGTTTGCCCAAGAGACCCAGTACTTC.

This clonotype was seen only a few times. This chain uses TRBV7-9 with TRBJ2-7, with D perhaps TRBD1 (6 bases). Germline V lookup: CDR1 SEHNR, CDR2 FQNEAQ (reference sequence). Between the trimmed V and J ends, which lost 11 bases and 5 bases, there was a span of 19 bases. This CDR3 has 13 amino acids. CDR3 nucleotide sequence: TGTGCCTCTAGGGGGTCACCCCTTAACGAGCAGTACTTC. Translation gives CASRGSPLNEQYF.

This chain joins TRBV7-9 and TRBJ2-5; D gene ambiguous. The germline CDR1 and CDR2 sequences are SEHNR and FQNEAQ (reference sequence). V gave up 5 bases and J gave up 1 base, with 17 bases separating them. The CDR3 sequence is 16 residues long. The CDR3 protein is CASSPYFGASQETQYF. The CDR3 nucleotides are TGTGCCAGCAGCCCTTACTTTGGAGCCTCCCAAGAGACCCAGTACTTC.

This clonotype was observed a few times. The V gene is TRBV18, the J gene TRBJ2-2; D might be TRBD2 (5 bases). Trimming pared 3 bases from V and 6 bases from J, leaving 8 bases between. The germline V gene encodes CDR1 KGHSH and CDR2 LQKENI. The length of the CDR3 is 13 residues. The CDR3 region is CASSPVDSGELFF. For the CDR3, the DNA is TGTGCCAGCTCACCGGTGGACTCCGGGGAGCTGTTTTTT.

This clonotype was seen only a few times. The genes are TRBV9 and TRBJ2-2; D may correspond to TRBD1 or TRBD2 (5 bases each). The CDR3 covers 16 residues. The germline V gene has CDR1 SGDLS and CDR2 YYNGEE. V shed 2 bases and J shed 3 bases, with 14 bases lying between them. CDR3 protein: CASSVGEGWYTGELFF. The CDR3, as DNA: TGTGCCAGCAGCGTGGGAGAGGGGTGGTACACCGGGGAGCTGTTTTTT.

This clonotype was seen a few times. This chain joins TRBV9 and TRBJ1-4; D might be TRBD1 (5 bases). Trimming shortened V by 5 bases and J by 3 bases, and 14 bases separated the two germline ends. CDR1 is SGDLS, CDR2 YYNGEE, per germline. This CDR3 is 15 amino acids long. CDR3 region: CASRARDAPNEKLFF. CDR3 nucleotides: TGTGCCAGCAGAGCTCGGGACGCTCCTAATGAAAAACTGTTTTTT.

This chain connects TRBV12-3 or TRBV12-4 to TRBJ1-4; 8 bases line up with TRBD1. J lost 8 bases, V lost 5 bases, and 10 bases had no gene match. The CDR3 spans 15 residues. The CDR3 is CASSRTGPSGEKLFF. CDR3 DNA: TGTGCCAGCAGTCGGACAGGGCCGAGCGGAGAAAAACTGTTTTTT.

This clonotype has only a few counts. The chain employs TRBV20-1 and TRBJ2-2; TRBD2 agrees at 14 bases. CDR3 length: 16 amino acids. V shed 4 bases, J shed 5 bases, and the junction held 6 bases outside the gene matches. Germline V gene lookup returns CDR1 DFQATT and CDR2 SNEGSKA (reference sequence). CDR3 bases: TGCAGTGCTATCGGGACTAGCGGGAGTGGAACCGGGGAGCTGTTTTTT. Translating it yields CSAIGTSGSGTGELFF.

This clonotype has a handful of counts. This chain connects TRBV12-3 or TRBV12-4 to TRBJ1-3; 8 positions match TRBD1. This CDR3 is 16 amino acids long. V lost 3 bases, J lost 2 bases, and 6 bases stayed unmatched. In nucleotides, the CDR3 is TGTGCCAGCAGTTTGGCCCAGGGGGCGACTGGAAACACCATATATTTT. Its protein is CASSLAQGATGNTIYF.

V and J are TRBV6-2 or TRBV6-3 and TRBJ2-5; 10 bases map to TRBD1. The J call is uncertain, as TRBJ2-1 better fits the DNA end. The CDR3 spans 15 residues. Germline loops: CDR1 MNHEY, CDR2 SVGEGT. The CDR3 coding sequence is TGTGCCAGCAGTCCCGACAGGGGGCTTAGCAATGAGCAGTTCTTC. It translates to CASSPDRGLSNEQFF.

The sample holds a few counts of this clonotype. The chain carries TRBV5-1 and TRBJ2-1; 9 bases are a match to TRBD2. CDR3 length: 15 amino acids. V gave up 5 bases and J gave up 4 bases; unmatched junction bases: 7. Germline loops: CDR1 SGHRS, CDR2 YFSETQ. This CDR3 reads CASSLAGESYNEQFF. Written as DNA, the CDR3 is TGCGCCAGCAGTTTAGCGGGAGAATCGTACAATGAGCAGTTCTTC.